Listed here are 22 T cell receptor beta chains from one sample, sequenced in a study of blood T cell repertoires in COVID-19. This table comes from immunoSEQ multiplex PCR, and its TCRdb copy is limited to in-frame clones, with some not included. This sample has under 300,000 clones, with around nine tenths found just once. The sample comprised PBMCs or T cells enriched from blood (not recorded which). The receptors derive from a middle-aged woman who had been exposed to COVID-19.

The chain joins TRBV5-6 to TRBJ1-2, with unresolved D. The CDR3 is 14 amino acids. Trimming stripped 2 bases from V and 4 bases from J, with 12 bases between. Germline V gene sequence: CDR1 SGHDT, CDR2 YYEEEE. CDR3 protein: CASSFTGRLYGYTF. CDR3 coding DNA: TGTGCCAGCAGCTTTACGGGGAGGCTCTATGGCTACACCTTC.

This clone was detected only once. The chain employs TRBV24-1 and TRBJ1-2, with 9 nucleotides matching TRBD1. The V segment lost 4 bases and the J segment 8 bases; nucleotides outside the gene matches: 4. Germline V gene data show CDR1 as KGHDR and CDR2 as SFDVKD. The CDR3 is 13 residues long. CDR3 DNA: TGTGCCACCAGTGACCACAGGGGGCAGGGCTACACCTTC. Protein product: CATSDHRGQGYTF.

The chain recombines TRBV27 with TRBJ1-2; unclear D gene. Germline CDR1 reads MNHEY; CDR2 reads SMNVEV (reference sequence). Trimming left V 7 bases short and J 8 bases short, with 20 bases between. This CDR3 spans 14 amino acids. CDR3 protein: CASKLGRNEGGYTF. For the CDR3, the DNA is TGTGCCAGCAAACTAGGGCGAAACGAGGGCGGCTACACCTTC.

CDR3 sequence reads: CASSLDGGAGPQHF. CDR3 nucleotides: TGTGCCAGCAGCTTAGACGGAGGAGCGGGGCCCCAGCATTTT. The chain employs TRBV7-8 and TRBJ1-5; no firm D call. The CDR3 is 14 amino acids. V dropped 1 base and J dropped 9 bases, with 13 bases sitting between them. Germline CDR1 is SGHVS and CDR2 is FQNEAQ.

V gene TRBV6-2 or TRBV6-3 combines with J gene TRBJ1-5, with 8 nucleotides matching TRBD1. Germline V gene lookup returns CDR1 MNHEY and CDR2 SVGEGT. The V and J ends lost 5 bases and 0 bases, in that order; junction bases with no gene match: 9. The CDR3 extends over 17 amino acids. CDR3 sequence (DNA): TGTGCCAGCAGTGCCCACCGGGACAGGATTAGCAATCAGCCCCAGCATTTT. This encodes CASSAHRDRISNQPQHF.

The CDR3 is CASSRGGGEAFF. The CDR3 nucleotides read TGTGCCAGCAGCCGAGGTGGTGGAGAAGCTTTCTTT. The rearrangement uses TRBV11-2 and TRBJ1-1; no clear D. The germline V and J ends were trimmed by 5 bases and 8 bases, with 12 bases remaining between them. The V gene's germline CDR1 is SGHAT and CDR2 FQNNGV. CDR3 length: 12 residues.

CDR3 bases: TGCGCCAGCAGCCAACTGATCGTGGTGACTAGCGGGGGGAAAGAGACCCAGTACTTC. This codes for CASSQLIVVTSGGKETQYF. This chain links TRBV4-1 with TRBJ2-5; the match to TRBD2 covers 13 bases. This CDR3 region has 19 residues. The J segment lost 3 bases and the V segment lost 2 bases, leaving 12 bases of the junction unmatched. Germline lookup yields CDR1 MGHRA and CDR2 YSYEKL.

This clone is a singleton in its sample. The genes are TRBV19 and TRBJ2-1; D uncertain. The length of the CDR3 is 16 residues. Looked up from germline, CDR1 is LNHDA and CDR2 is SQIVND (reference sequence). Deletions cut 6 bases from V and 3 bases from J, with 18 bases between. DNA of the CDR3: TGTGCCAGTAGCCCCCGGCGGTCTCAAGTCTACAATGAGCAGTTCTTC. It encodes CASSPRRSQVYNEQFF.

J is TRBJ1-3 and V is TRBV7-2, with D possibly TRBD1 on 5 matching bases. This CDR3 region has 14 residues. V shed 5 bases and J shed 2 bases, with 10 bases lying between them. Germline-derived CDR1 and CDR2 are SGHTA and FQGNSA. CDR3 sequence: CASSEAGTGNTIYF. As DNA, the CDR3 is TGTGCCAGCAGCGAAGCAGGGACTGGAAACACCATATATTTT.

In its sample, this clone was seen a few times. V and J are TRBV7-2 and TRBJ2-2, with 11 bases identical to TRBD2. This CDR3 has 17 residues. Unmatched junction bases numbered 9, after V lost 2 bases and J lost 7 bases. The V gene's germline CDR1 is SGHTA and CDR2 FQGNSA. The CDR3 DNA reads TGTGCCAGCAGCTTACCTAGCGGGAGGACTCGTAGCGGGGAGCTGTTTTTT. This codes for CASSLPSGRTRSGELFF.

The rearrangement links TRBV19 to TRBJ1-5, with D hard to call. The CDR3 is made up of 14 amino acids. Deletions cut 7 bases from V and 0 bases from J, with 10 bases between. Germline lookup yields CDR1 LNHDA and CDR2 SQIVND (reference sequence). The CDR3 DNA follows: TGTGCCAGTAATACAGATAATAGCAATCAGCCCCAGCATTTT. Protein sequence: CASNTDNSNQPQHF.

The V and J genes are TRBV7-8 and TRBJ2-3, with TRBD2 matching 7 bases. V was clipped by 0 bases and J by 4 bases; unmatched bases: 13. This CDR3 region has 18 residues. Germline assignment: CDR1 SGHVS and CDR2 FQNEAQ. The CDR3 region is CASSLARLAVELSDTQYF. CDR3 coding DNA: TGTGCCAGCAGCTTAGCCCGGCTAGCGGTCGAACTATCAGATACGCAGTATTTT.

V is TRBV7-9 and J is TRBJ2-5; no reliable D call. Germline loops: CDR1 SEHNR, CDR2 FQNEAQ (reference sequence). Trimming cost V 4 bases and J 5 bases, with 8 bases left between them. The CDR3 spans 12 residues. This CDR3 reads CASSSTLETQYF. In nucleotides, the CDR3 is TGTGCCAGCAGCTCTACGCTGGAGACCCAGTACTTC.

The chain couples TRBV20-1 to TRBJ2-1; D unresolved. Between the trimmed V and J ends, which lost 3 bases and 3 bases, there was a span of 9 bases. The CDR3 is made up of 13 amino acids. Germline CDR1 DFQATT, CDR2 SNEGSKA (reference sequence). The CDR3 spells CSASLHYYNEQFF. CDR3 coding DNA: TGCAGTGCTAGTCTTCACTACTACAATGAGCAGTTCTTC.

The gene calls are TRBV27 and TRBJ1-5; TRBD1 agrees at 9 bases. Germline lookup yields CDR1 MNHEY and CDR2 SMNVEV (reference sequence). The CDR3 has 18 amino acids. The V and J ends lost 5 bases and 4 bases, in that order; junction bases with no gene match: 15. The CDR3 here is CASSTTQTGGVLNQPQHF. CDR3 nucleotides: TGTGCCAGCAGTACAACTCAGACAGGGGGTGTTCTTAATCAGCCCCAGCATTTT.

The chain joins TRBV6-5 to TRBJ1-1; 7 bases align to TRBD1. The CDR3 spans 15 residues. V dropped 1 base and J dropped 7; count of bases not matched to a gene: 9. In germline, CDR1 is MNHEY, CDR2 SVGAGI. The CDR3 region has the DNA TGTGCCAGCAGTTACTGGACGACAGGGATTAATGAAGCTTTCTTT. Translated, it gives CASSYWTTGINEAFF.

The chain has TRBV12-3 or TRBV12-4 and TRBJ2-7, with TRBD1 matching 9 bases. This CDR3 is 13 amino acids long. With V trimmed by 6 bases and J by 4 bases, 4 bases remained unmatched. CDR3 in amino acids: CASSWGQGYEQYF. Here the CDR3 DNA reads TGTGCCAGCAGCTGGGGACAGGGTTACGAGCAGTACTTC.

This clone was seen only a few times. V usage is TRBV6-5 and J usage is TRBJ2-3; possibly TRBD2 for D (5 bases). The CDR3 spans 13 residues. Germline CDR1 and CDR2: MNHEY and SVGAGI. Trimming removed 7 bases at V and 2 bases at J, with 10 bases between. CDR3: CASNRADTDTQYF. CDR3 coding DNA: TGTGCCAGCAATCGAGCGGACACAGATACGCAGTATTTT.

In the case of this clone: One end of the junction does not line up with germline, which may come from a read error. CDR3 bases: TGTGCCAGCAGCCCCGAAGGGAGTGGGACGCAGTATTTT. It encodes CASSPEGSGTQYF. The chain carries TRBV5-1 and TRBJ2-3; TRBD2 might be the D (5 bases). The CDR3 extends over 13 amino acids. The germline CDR1 and CDR2 sequences are SGHRS and YFSETQ.

The V gene is TRBV29-1, the J gene TRBJ1-4; TRBD1 agrees at 8 bases. V lost 4 bases to trimming and J lost 7 bases; unmatched junction nucleotides: 2. Germline V gene lookup returns CDR1 SQVTM and CDR2 ANQGSEA. The CDR3 runs to 12 residues. The CDR3 sequence: CSVGTGPEKLFF. CDR3 DNA: TGCAGCGTTGGGACAGGGCCTGAAAAACTGTTTTTT.

This clone was found once. The chain is built from TRBV24-1 and TRBJ1-5; no clear D. Trimming left V 5 bases short and J 3 bases short, with 7 bases between. Per germline, CDR1 KGHDR and CDR2 SFDVKD. CDR3 length: 13 amino acids. CDR3 nucleotide sequence: TGTGCCACCAGTGCACAGAACAATCAGCCCCAGCATTTT. Residues: CATSAQNNQPQHF.

The V call is TRBV7-9, the J call TRBJ1-4; TRBD1 agrees at 7 bases. Germline trimming cut 4 bases from V and 6 bases from J; bases unmatched to any gene: 8. The CDR3 has 15 amino acids. Germline V gene lookup returns CDR1 SEHNR and CDR2 FQNEAQ (reference sequence). CDR3 residues: CASSSTGKGYEKLFF. Written as DNA, the CDR3 is TGTGCCAGCAGCTCGACAGGGAAGGGGTATGAAAAACTGTTTTTT.